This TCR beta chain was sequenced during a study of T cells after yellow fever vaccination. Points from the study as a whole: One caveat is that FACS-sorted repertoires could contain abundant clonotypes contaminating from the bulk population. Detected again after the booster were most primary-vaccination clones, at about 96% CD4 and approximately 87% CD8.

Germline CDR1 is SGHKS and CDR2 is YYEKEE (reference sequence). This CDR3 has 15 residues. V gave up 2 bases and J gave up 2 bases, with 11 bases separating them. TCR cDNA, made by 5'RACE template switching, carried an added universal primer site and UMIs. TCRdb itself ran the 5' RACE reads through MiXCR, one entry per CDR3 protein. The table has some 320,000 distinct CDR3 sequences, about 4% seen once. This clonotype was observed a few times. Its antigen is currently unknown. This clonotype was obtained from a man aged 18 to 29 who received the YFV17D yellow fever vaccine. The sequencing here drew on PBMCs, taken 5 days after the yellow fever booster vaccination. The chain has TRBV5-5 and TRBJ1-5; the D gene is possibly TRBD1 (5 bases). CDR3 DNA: TGTGCCAGCAGCTTATTGTCGGGGGGCAATCAGCCCCAGCATTTT. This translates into CASSLLSGGNQPQHF.